The present entry profiles one TCR beta chain with its context. These data belong to a study of blood T cell repertoires in COVID-19. Study summary: The origin of the acute and convalescent COVID-19 samples was the United States, Italy and Spain. From T cells, B-cell-depleted T cells, or PBMCs came the material, which was cDNA or gDNA.

The CDR3 contains 15 residues. Germline CDR1 reads MNHEY; CDR2 reads SVGAGI. Trimming took 4 bases from V and 4 from J; bases not matched to a gene: 1. Original data processing: Reference gene primer amplification yielded estimated nucleated cell counts. The table came from immunoSEQ multiplex PCR; TCRdb's copy has only in-frame clones and leaves some out. V and J calls and clone size follow that table, whereas D and trimming were derived from the DNA. The data show more than 150,000 clones, with roughly 79% seen just once and approximately 27% held by the top ten. The TCR was taken from a woman in her seventies with acute or convalescent COVID-19. The material sequenced was peripheral blood. The chain combines TRBV6-5 with TRBJ2-1; 13 nucleotides align to TRBD2. CDR3 sequence: CASSSGLAGYNEQFF. In DNA, the CDR3 is TGTGCCAGCAGTTCGGGACTAGCGGGATACAATGAGCAGTTCTTC.